Presented here are 18 T cell receptor beta chains from one specimen sequenced in a study of control samples from healthy donors and cancer patients. The table came from immunoSEQ multiplex PCR; TCRdb's copy has only in-frame clones and leaves some out. Of about 110,000 clones in the sample, roughly 88% were seen once. Input material: PBMCs. The receptors derive from a woman aged 60 to 75 with lung cancer.

The rearrangement links TRBV28 to TRBJ1-1; D remains ambiguous. Germline V gives CDR1 MDHEN, CDR2 SYDVKM. V was pared by 6 bases and J by 0 bases, with 14 bases between. The CDR3 runs 15 residues. The CDR3 bases are TGTGCCAGCAGCCCGTCCGGTCCCCTGAACACTGAAGCTTTCTTT. It specifies CASSPSGPLNTEAFF.

This sequence joins TRBV9 and TRBJ1-2; D is ambiguous. The CDR3 is made up of 14 amino acids. Germline CDR1 reads SGDLS; CDR2 reads YYNGEE. V lost 0 bases, J lost 7 bases, and 13 bases lay in between. CDR3 coding DNA: TGTGCCAGCAGCGTAGACTCATTGGGTTTTGGCTACACCTTC. Translating it yields CASSVDSLGFGYTF. Filled out from reference TRBV9 and TRBJ1-2, the complete variable domain reads DSGVTQTPKHLITATGQRVTLRCSPRSGDLSVYWYQQSLDQGLQFLIQYYNGEERAKGNILERFSAQQFPDLHSELNLSSLELGDSALYFCASSVDSLGFGYTFGSGTRLTVV.

V is TRBV18 and J is TRBJ2-1, with D maybe TRBD2 (6 bases). V lost 2 bases to trimming and J lost 2 bases, with 13 bases between them. From germline, CDR1 is KGHSH and CDR2 LQKENI. The CDR3 loop spans 16 amino acids. The CDR3 nucleotides are TGTGCCAGCTCACCAGCGGGTGCGGGGACCTACAATGAGCAGTTCTTC. Amino acid sequence: CASSPAGAGTYNEQFF. Using reference TRBV18 and TRBJ2-1 for the parts outside the CDR3, the full variable domain is NAGVMQNPRHLVRRRGQEARLRCSPMKGHSHVYWYRQLPEEGLKFMVYLQKENIIDESGMPKERFSAEFPKEGPSILRIQQVVRGDSAAYFCASSPAGAGTYNEQFFGPGTRLTVL.

The chain joins TRBV18 to TRBJ1-2, with 8 bases lining up with TRBD1. V lost 6 bases, J lost 8 bases, and 8 bases stayed unmatched. The length of the CDR3 is 13 residues. CDR1 KGHSH and CDR2 LQKENI come from the germline V gene. In DNA, the CDR3 is TGTGCCAGCTCCCAGGGGGACAGGTCGGGCTACACCTTC. Residues: CASSQGDRSGYTF.

The gene calls are TRBV7-3 and TRBJ1-1; no clear D. Germline V gives CDR1 SGHTA, CDR2 FQGTGA. V was cut by 2 bases and J by 4 bases, with 11 bases left in between. The CDR3 is 14 amino acids. The CDR3 reads CASSLGREGTEAFF. The CDR3 bases are TGTGCCAGCAGCTTAGGGAGGGAGGGCACTGAAGCTTTCTTT.

This chain links TRBV9 with TRBJ1-6; D gene unclear. The V and J ends lost 0 bases and 9 bases respectively, with 7 bases between them. The CDR3 is 13 residues long. Germline V lookup: CDR1 SGDLS, CDR2 YYNGEE. The CDR3 loop is CASSVGDVSPLHF. In DNA form, the CDR3 reads TGTGCCAGCAGCGTAGGCGATGTTTCACCCCTCCACTTT.

V and J are TRBV28 and TRBJ2-7; 9 bases are shared with TRBD1. V was clipped by 10 bases and J by 3 bases; unmatched bases: 7. The germline gives CDR1 MDHEN, CDR2 SYDVKM. The CDR3 has 13 amino acids. CDR3 in amino acids: CATRGQGFYEQYF. The CDR3 DNA is TGTGCCACCCGAGGACAGGGGTTCTACGAGCAGTACTTC.

In this sample, this clone turned up once. The chain couples TRBV19 to TRBJ1-4, with D perhaps TRBD1 (5 bases). Between the trimmed V and J ends, which lost 5 bases and 0 bases, there was a span of 10 bases. This CDR3 region has 15 residues. Germline CDR1 and CDR2: LNHDA and SQIVND (reference sequence). The chain's CDR3 is CASSLGRATNEKLFF. The CDR3 DNA sequence: TGTGCCAGTAGTTTGGGCAGGGCAACTAATGAAAAACTGTTTTTT.

This rearrangement joins TRBV4-1 to TRBJ1-2; D unclear. V lost 1 base to trimming and J lost 5 bases, with 14 bases between them. This CDR3 region has 15 residues. Germline CDR1 and CDR2: MGHRA and YSYEKL. CDR3 nucleotide sequence: TGCGCCAGCAGCCAAGGACGCGCGAGAGATTATGGCTACACCTTC. Protein product: CASSQGRARDYGYTF.

V is TRBV7-9 and J is TRBJ2-2; TRBD1 matches 12 bases. The CDR3 spans 16 residues. Germline CDR1 reads SEHNR; CDR2 reads FQNEAQ (reference sequence). V gave up 5 bases and J gave up 6 bases; unmatched junction bases: 7. The CDR3 region is CASSHWGQGASGELFF. Here the CDR3 DNA reads TGTGCCAGCAGCCATTGGGGACAGGGGGCGTCCGGGGAGCTGTTTTTT.

The CDR3: CASRRQGSKEKLFF. CDR3 DNA sequence: TGTGCCAGCAGGCGTCAGGGGTCGAAGGAAAAACTGTTTTTT. The gene calls are TRBV6-5 and TRBJ1-4; possibly TRBD1 for D (6 bases). Germline CDR1 and CDR2: MNHEY and SVGAGI. The CDR3 is 14 amino acids. V was pared by 6 bases and J by 8 bases, with 16 bases between.

The V call is TRBV29-1, the J call TRBJ1-2; weak D call: TRBD1 (6 bases). Per the germline V gene, CDR1 is SQVTM and CDR2 is ANQGSEA. The CDR3 length is 12 residues. Trimming cost V 4 bases and J 8 bases, with 14 bases left between them. The CDR3 reads CSVVYREEGYTF. The CDR3 DNA reads as TGCAGCGTTGTTTACAGGGAGGAAGGCTACACCTTC.

V is TRBV19 and J is TRBJ1-2, with a weak D call TRBD1 (5 bases). Germline V gene sequence: CDR1 LNHDA, CDR2 SQIVND (reference sequence). V gave up 9 bases and J gave up 2 bases, with 19 bases separating them. The CDR3 has 15 amino acids. The CDR3 protein is CASHGGPEGNYGYTF. In DNA form, the CDR3 reads TGTGCCAGCCACGGGGGACCTGAGGGGAACTATGGCTACACCTTC.

The chain uses TRBV27 and TRBJ2-2; 10 nucleotides line up with TRBD2. The CDR3 is 15 amino acids. CDR1 and CDR2 (germline): MNHEY, SMNVEV (reference sequence). V shed 5 bases and J 6 bases; nucleotides not matched to a gene: 6. The CDR3 spells CASSQREGVPGELFF. Here the CDR3 DNA reads TGTGCCAGCAGTCAGCGGGAGGGGGTTCCCGGGGAGCTGTTTTTT.

The chain combines TRBV7-3 with TRBJ2-3; D is undetermined. Germline CDR1 and CDR2: SGHTA and FQGTGA. Trimming took off 0 bases at V and 2 bases at J, with 9 bases between the two ends. The CDR3 loop spans 15 amino acids. The CDR3 DNA follows: TGTGCCAGCAGCTTAACAGCTGGATCCACAGATACGCAGTATTTT. Its protein is CASSLTAGSTDTQYF.

This chain links TRBV4-1 with TRBJ2-2; TRBD2 might be the D (6 bases). The CDR3 length is 15 residues. V lost 0 bases, J lost 5 bases, and 10 bases lay in between. Germline values: CDR1 MGHRA, CDR2 YSYEKL. The DNA of the CDR3 is TGCGCCAGCAGCCAAGATTGGGGAGGAACCGGGGAGCTGTTTTTT. Translated, it gives CASSQDWGGTGELFF.

The chain links TRBV4-2 to TRBJ1-4, with unresolved D. V was pared by 2 bases and J by 8 bases, with 15 bases between. CDR1 and CDR2 from the germline V gene are LGHNA and YNFKEQ. The CDR3 sequence is 15 residues long. The CDR3 reads CASSQLLLGVEKLFF. The DNA of the CDR3 is TGTGCCAGCAGCCAATTACTTCTGGGAGTGGAAAAACTGTTTTTT.

CDR3 protein: CATSRGLKGGNTGELFF. For the CDR3, the DNA is TGTGCCACCAGCAGAGGTCTTAAGGGAGGGAACACCGGGGAGCTGTTTTTT. The V and J genes are TRBV15 and TRBJ2-2, with D perhaps TRBD2 (6 bases). Germline-derived CDR1 and CDR2 are LNHNV and YYDKDF (reference sequence). Trimming left V 1 base short and J 1 base short, with 13 bases between. This CDR3 is built from 17 residues.